This T cell receptor (beta chain) was profiled in a study of blood T cell repertoires in COVID-19. Study background: Sites in the United States, Italy and Spain provided acute and convalescent COVID-19 samples. T cells, B-cell-depleted T cells, or PBMCs provided the cDNA or gDNA that served as material.

In the original analysis: Reference gene primer amplification gave estimated nucleated cell counts. Produced via immunoSEQ multiplex PCR; TCRdb's table is partial and in-frame only. From that table come the V and J calls and clone size; the DNA was used to work out D and trimming. The table has a few hundred thousand clones, about 88% seen once; the top ten hold under 3.5%. The trim removed 5 bases at V and 0 bases at J, leaving 6 bases unmatched. Per the germline V gene, CDR1 is SGHVS and CDR2 is FNYEAQ. The CDR3 is made up of 16 amino acids. The TCR was taken from a man over 45 who had recovered from COVID-19. The chain is built from TRBV7-6 and TRBJ2-5, with 10 bases identical to TRBD2. The sample comprised peripheral blood. For the CDR3, the DNA is TGTGCCAGCAGCATCCAGACTAGCGGGTACCAAGAGACCCAGTACTTC. As protein: CASSIQTSGYQETQYF.